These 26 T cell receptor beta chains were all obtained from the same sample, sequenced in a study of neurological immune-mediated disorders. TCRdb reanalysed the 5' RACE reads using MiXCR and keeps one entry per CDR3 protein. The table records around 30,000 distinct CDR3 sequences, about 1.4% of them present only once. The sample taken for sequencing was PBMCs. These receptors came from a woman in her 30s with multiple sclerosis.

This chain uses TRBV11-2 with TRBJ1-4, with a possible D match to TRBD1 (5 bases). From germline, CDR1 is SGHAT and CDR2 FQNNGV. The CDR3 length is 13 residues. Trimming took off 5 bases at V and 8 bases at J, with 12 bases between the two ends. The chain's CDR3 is CASSLGAGEKLFF. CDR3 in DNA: TGTGCCAGCAGCCTTGGGGCGGGAGAAAAACTGTTTTTT.

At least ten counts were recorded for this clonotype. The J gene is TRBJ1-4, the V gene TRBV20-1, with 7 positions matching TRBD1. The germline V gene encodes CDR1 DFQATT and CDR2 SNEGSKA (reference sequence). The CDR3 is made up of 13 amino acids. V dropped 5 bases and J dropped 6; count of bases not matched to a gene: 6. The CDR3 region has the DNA TGCAGTGCTTCGACAGGGAGAGATGAAAAACTGTTTTTT. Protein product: CSASTGRDEKLFF.

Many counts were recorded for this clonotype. The CDR3 region has the DNA TGCAGCCCCCGGACAGGGACCGCCTACGAGCAGTACTTC. It translates to CSPRTGTAYEQYF. This chain links TRBV29-1 with TRBJ2-7; 8 bases fit TRBD1. Germline CDR1 is SQVTM and CDR2 is ANQGSEA. This CDR3 comprises 13 residues. The V gene end was trimmed by 8 bases and the J gene end by 2 bases; junction bases not matched to a gene: 8.

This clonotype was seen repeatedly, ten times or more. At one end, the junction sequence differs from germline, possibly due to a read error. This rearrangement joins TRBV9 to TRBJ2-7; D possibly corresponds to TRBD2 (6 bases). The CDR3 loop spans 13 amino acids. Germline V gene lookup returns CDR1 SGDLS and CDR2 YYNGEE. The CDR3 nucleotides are TGTGCCAGCAGCGTACGCGTGCGGGGCGAGCAGTACTTT. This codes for CASSVRVRGEQYF.

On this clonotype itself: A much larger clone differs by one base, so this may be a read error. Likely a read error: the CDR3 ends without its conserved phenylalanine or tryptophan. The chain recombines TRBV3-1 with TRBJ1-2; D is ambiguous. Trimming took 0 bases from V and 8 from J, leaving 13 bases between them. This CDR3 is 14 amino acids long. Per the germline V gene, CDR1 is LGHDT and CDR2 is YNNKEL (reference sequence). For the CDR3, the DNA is TGTGCCAGCAGCCAAGACGAGGCGGCGTGGGGCTACACCGTC. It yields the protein CASSQDEAAWGYTV.

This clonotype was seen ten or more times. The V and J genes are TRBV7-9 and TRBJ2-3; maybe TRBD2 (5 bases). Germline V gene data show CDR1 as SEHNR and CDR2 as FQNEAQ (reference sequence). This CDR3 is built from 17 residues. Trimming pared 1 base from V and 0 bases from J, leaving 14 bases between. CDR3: CASSLDLALKSTDTQYF. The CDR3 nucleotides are TGTGCCAGCAGCTTAGATCTAGCACTCAAAAGCACAGATACGCAGTATTTT.

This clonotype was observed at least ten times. The CDR3 sequence: CASSPPYDIYEQYF. CDR3 nucleotide sequence: TGTGCCAGCTCACCACCATACGACATCTACGAGCAGTACTTC. The rearrangement uses TRBV18 and TRBJ2-7; unclear D gene. This CDR3 has 14 residues. V lost 0 bases and J lost 3, with 9 bases in between. The germline V gene has CDR1 KGHSH and CDR2 LQKENI.

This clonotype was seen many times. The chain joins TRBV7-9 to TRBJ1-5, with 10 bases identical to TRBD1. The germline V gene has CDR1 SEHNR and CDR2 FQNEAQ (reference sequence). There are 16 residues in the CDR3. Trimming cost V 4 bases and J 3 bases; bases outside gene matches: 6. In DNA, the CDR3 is TGTGCCAGCAGCTCCACGACAGGGGGCCCCAATCAGCCCCAGCATTTT. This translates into CASSSTTGGPNQPQHF.

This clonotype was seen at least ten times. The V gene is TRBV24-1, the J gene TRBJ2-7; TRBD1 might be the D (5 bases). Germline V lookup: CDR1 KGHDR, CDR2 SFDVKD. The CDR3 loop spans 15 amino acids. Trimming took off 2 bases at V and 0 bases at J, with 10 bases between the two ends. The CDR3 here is CATSDSRQTSYEQYF. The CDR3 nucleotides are TGTGCCACCAGTGATTCGCGACAGACCTCCTACGAGCAGTACTTC.

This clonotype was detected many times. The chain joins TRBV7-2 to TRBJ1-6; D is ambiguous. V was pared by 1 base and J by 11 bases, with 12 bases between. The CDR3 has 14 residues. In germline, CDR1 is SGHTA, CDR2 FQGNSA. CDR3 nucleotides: TGTGCCAGCAGCTTAGTGCAGACAAGTCCACCCCTCCACTTT. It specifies CASSLVQTSPPLHF.

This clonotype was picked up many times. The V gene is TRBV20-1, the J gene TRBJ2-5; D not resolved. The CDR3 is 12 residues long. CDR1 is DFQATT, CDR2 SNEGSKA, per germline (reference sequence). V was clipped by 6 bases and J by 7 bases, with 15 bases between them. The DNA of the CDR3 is TGCAGTGCCGGCCGAGCGACGGTGACCCAGTACTTC. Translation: CSAGRATVTQYF.

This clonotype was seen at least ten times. CDR3 bases: TGTGCCAGCAGTCCGGAGGGCAATCAGCCCCAGCATTTT. Protein sequence: CASSPEGNQPQHF. The chain carries TRBV7-9 and TRBJ1-5; unclear D gene. This CDR3 contains 13 residues. Germline-derived CDR1 and CDR2 are SEHNR and FQNEAQ (reference sequence). V lost 6 bases to trimming and J lost 2 bases, with 8 bases between them. The whole variable domain, filled in from reference TRBV7-9 and TRBJ1-5, reads DTGVSQNPRHKITKRGQNVTFRCDPISEHNRLYWYRQTLGQGPEFLTYFQNEAQLEKSRLLSDRFSAERPKGSFSTLEIQRTEQGDSAMYLCASSPEGNQPQHFGDGTRLSIL.

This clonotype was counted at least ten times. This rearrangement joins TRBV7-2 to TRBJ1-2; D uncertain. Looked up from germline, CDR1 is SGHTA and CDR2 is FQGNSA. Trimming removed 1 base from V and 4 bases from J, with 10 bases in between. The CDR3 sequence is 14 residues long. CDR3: CASSLGGPRYGYTF. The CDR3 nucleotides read TGTGCCAGCAGCTTAGGAGGTCCGCGCTATGGCTACACCTTC.

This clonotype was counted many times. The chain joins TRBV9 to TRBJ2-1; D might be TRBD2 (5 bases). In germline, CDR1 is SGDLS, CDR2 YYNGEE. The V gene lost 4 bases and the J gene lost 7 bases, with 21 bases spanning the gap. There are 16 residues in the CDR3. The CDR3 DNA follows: TGTGCCAGCAGCTTGGCGACGGTCCAGCGGAGTAATGAGCAGTTCTTC. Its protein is CASSLATVQRSNEQFF. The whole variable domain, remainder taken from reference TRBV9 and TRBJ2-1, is DSGVTQTPKHLITATGQRVTLRCSPRSGDLSVYWYQQSLDQGLQFLIQYYNGEERAKGNILERFSAQQFPDLHSELNLSSLELGDSALYFCASSLATVQRSNEQFFGPGTRLTVL.

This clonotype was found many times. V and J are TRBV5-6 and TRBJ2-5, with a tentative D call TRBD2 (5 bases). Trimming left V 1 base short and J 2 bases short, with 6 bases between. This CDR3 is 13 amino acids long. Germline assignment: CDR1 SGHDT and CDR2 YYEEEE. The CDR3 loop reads CASSLSGQETQYF. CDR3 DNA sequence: TGTGCCAGCAGCTTGTCGGGGCAAGAGACCCAGTACTTC.

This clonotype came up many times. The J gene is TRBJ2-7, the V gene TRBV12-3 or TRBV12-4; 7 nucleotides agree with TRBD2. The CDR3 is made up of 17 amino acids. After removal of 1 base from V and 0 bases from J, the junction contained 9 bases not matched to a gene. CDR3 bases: TGTGCCAGCAGTTTAGATTTATCGGGGGGAAGCTCCTACGAGCAGTACTTC. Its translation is CASSLDLSGGSSYEQYF.

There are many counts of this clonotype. In nucleotides, the CDR3 is TGTGCCAGCAGTTCATTTACGAGGAACACTGAAGCTTTCTTT. This encodes CASSSFTRNTEAFF. The chain is built from TRBV27 and TRBJ1-1; unclear D gene. CDR1 and CDR2 from the germline V gene are MNHEY and SMNVEV (reference sequence). CDR3 length: 14 amino acids. Deletions cut 4 bases from V and 1 base from J, with 10 bases between.

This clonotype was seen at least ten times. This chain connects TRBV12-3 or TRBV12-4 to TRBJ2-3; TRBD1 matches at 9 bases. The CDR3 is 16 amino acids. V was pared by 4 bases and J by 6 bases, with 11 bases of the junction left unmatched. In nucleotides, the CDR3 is TGTGCCAGCAGTTACCCCAGCGGACAGGGGCCGGATACGCAGTATTTT. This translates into CASSYPSGQGPDTQYF.

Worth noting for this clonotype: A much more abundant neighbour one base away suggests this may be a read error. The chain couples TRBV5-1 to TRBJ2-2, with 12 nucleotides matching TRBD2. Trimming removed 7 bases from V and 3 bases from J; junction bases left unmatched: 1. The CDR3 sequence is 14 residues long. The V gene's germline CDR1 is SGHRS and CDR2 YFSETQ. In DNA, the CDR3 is TGCGCCAGCCGGACTAGCGGGGACACCGGGGAGCTGTTTTTT. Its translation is CASRTSGDTGELFF.

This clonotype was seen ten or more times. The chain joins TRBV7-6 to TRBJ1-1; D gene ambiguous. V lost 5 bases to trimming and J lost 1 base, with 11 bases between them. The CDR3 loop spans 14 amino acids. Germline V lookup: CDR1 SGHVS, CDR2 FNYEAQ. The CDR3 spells CASSDLRENTEAFF. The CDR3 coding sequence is TGTGCCAGCAGCGACCTCCGGGAGAACACTGAAGCTTTCTTT.

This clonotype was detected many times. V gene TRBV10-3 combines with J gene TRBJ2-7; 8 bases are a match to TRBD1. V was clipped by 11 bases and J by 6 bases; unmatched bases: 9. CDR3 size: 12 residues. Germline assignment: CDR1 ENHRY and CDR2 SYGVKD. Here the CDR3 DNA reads TGTGCCGTCCGACAGGGGCCTGGCGAGCAGTACTTC. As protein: CAVRQGPGEQYF.

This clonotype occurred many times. DNA for the CDR3: TGTGCCAGCAGTTACCTGAGACAGGGGGCCTACGAGCAGTACTTC. Protein: CASSYLRQGAYEQYF. The V and J genes are TRBV6-2 or TRBV6-3 and TRBJ2-7; TRBD1 aligns across 9 bases. The CDR3 length is 15 residues. The V gene's germline CDR1 is MNHEY and CDR2 SVGEGT. Losses at the gene ends were 2 bases for V and 2 bases for J; bases not matched to a gene: 4.

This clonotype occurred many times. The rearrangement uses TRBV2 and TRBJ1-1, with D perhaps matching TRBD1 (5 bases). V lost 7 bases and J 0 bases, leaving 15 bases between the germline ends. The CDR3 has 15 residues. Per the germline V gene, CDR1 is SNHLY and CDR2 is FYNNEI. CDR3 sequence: CASTAPQGVNTEAFF. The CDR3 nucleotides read TGTGCCAGCACGGCCCCGCAAGGGGTGAACACTGAAGCTTTCTTT.

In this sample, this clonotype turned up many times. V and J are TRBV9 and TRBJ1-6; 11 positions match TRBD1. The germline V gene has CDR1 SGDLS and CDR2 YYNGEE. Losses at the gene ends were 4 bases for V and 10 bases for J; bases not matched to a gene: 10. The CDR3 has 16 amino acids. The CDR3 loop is CASSLRGQGAWSPLHF. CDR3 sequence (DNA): TGTGCCAGCAGCCTCCGAGGACAGGGGGCTTGGTCACCCCTCCACTTT.

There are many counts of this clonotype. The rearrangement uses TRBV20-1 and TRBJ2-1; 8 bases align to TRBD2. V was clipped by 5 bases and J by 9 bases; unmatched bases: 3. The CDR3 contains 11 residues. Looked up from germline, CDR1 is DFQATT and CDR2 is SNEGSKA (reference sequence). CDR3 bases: TGCAGTGCTCGGGGGGGCCCTGAGCAGTTCTTC. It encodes CSARGGPEQFF.

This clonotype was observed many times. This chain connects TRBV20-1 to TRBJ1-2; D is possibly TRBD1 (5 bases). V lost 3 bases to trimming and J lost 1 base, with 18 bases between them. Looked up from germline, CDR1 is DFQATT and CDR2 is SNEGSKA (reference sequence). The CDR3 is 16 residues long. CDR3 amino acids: CSARAKDSGRNYGYTF. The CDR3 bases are TGCAGTGCTAGGGCTAAGGATTCAGGGCGTAACTATGGCTACACCTTC.